This entry concerns a single T cell receptor (beta chain). Its antigen is not identified. Assay: immunoSEQ multiplex PCR; the TCRdb copy retains only in-frame clones and omits some. This sample has 150,000 to 200,000 clones; about 84% occur once, and the top ten carry about 1.6%. Germline lookup yields CDR1 ENHRY and CDR2 SYGVKD. V lost 6 bases to trimming and J lost 4 bases; unmatched junction nucleotides: 10. The CDR3 covers 18 residues. These data are taken from a study of cytomegalovirus exposure and HLA in healthy donors. Study results and caveats: In vitro testing confirmed a few CMV-associated chains as specific for CMV antigens. The study put 150 to 200 TCR beta chains on its list as cytomegalovirus-associated.

This sequence joins TRBV10-3 and TRBJ2-2, with 14 bases lining up with TRBD2. The receptor was isolated from a woman aged 18-29 years in good health and CMV-seronegative. The sequenced sample was PBMCs. The CDR3 region has the DNA TGTGCCATCAGGACGACTAGCGGGGGGGCCGTAACCACCGGGGAGCTGTTTTTT. Protein product: CAIRTTSGGAVTTGELFF.